Each of the 14 T cell receptor beta chains below was sequenced from the same sample in a study of T cell repertoires in cytomegalovirus infection. TCRdb reanalysed the reads using MiXCR and keeps one entry per CDR3 protein. There are 200,000 to 300,000 distinct CDR3 sequences in the sample; 9.1% occur only once, and about 16% lies in the top ten. Sequencing was carried out using PBMCs. These TCRs come from a human donor in good health (CMV status not recorded). Some clones in this sample may be carry-over from other donors' samples.

This clonotype occurred many times. The chain couples TRBV11-2 to TRBJ2-3, with unresolved D. The ends were cut back, 0 bases at V and 2 bases at J, with 12 bases in the middle. Germline V CDR1 and CDR2: SGHAT, FQNNGV. The CDR3 length is 16 residues. CDR3 in DNA: TGTGCCAGCAGCTTAGATGGAAATCCCCCCACAGATACGCAGTATTTT. The encoded protein is CASSLDGNPPTDTQYF.

This clonotype has ten or more counts. The chain links TRBV7-2 to TRBJ1-5; D unclear. The V end was cut by 0 bases, the J end by 2 bases, with 17 bases between. This CDR3 comprises 18 residues. Germline-derived CDR1 and CDR2 are SGHTA and FQGNSA. Here the CDR3 reads CASSLATAPYLGNQPQHF. The CDR3 DNA sequence: TGTGCCAGCAGCTTAGCCACAGCACCCTATCTCGGCAATCAGCCCCAGCATTTT.

This chain links TRBV5-6 with TRBJ2-3, with 9 bases fitting TRBD1. V lost 5 bases and J lost 5; bases outside the gene matches: 9. CDR3 length equals 15 residues. CDR1 is SGHDT and CDR2 is YYEEEE in the germline V gene. Here the CDR3 reads CASSSDRGPRDTQYF. Here the CDR3 DNA reads TGTGCCAGCAGTTCGGACAGGGGACCGAGAGATACGCAGTATTTT.

At least ten counts were recorded for this clonotype. The J gene is TRBJ2-7, the V gene TRBV7-2, with D perhaps matching TRBD1 (6 bases). V lost 5 bases and J 3 bases, leaving 14 bases between the germline ends. From germline, CDR1 is SGHTA and CDR2 FQGNSA. This CDR3 comprises 14 residues. The CDR3 sequence: CASSPGQRYYEQYF. The DNA of the CDR3 is TGTGCCAGCAGCCCCGGACAGAGATACTACGAGCAGTACTTC.

The genes are TRBV20-1 and TRBJ2-2, with a weak D call TRBD2 (6 bases). This CDR3 is 14 amino acids long. The V and J ends lost 5 bases and 0 bases respectively, with 10 bases between them. The germline V gene has CDR1 DFQATT and CDR2 SNEGSKA (reference sequence). The CDR3 is CSAGGLANTGELFF. CDR3 coding DNA: TGCAGTGCTGGGGGACTCGCGAACACCGGGGAGCTGTTTTTT.

This clonotype was counted many times. This chain connects TRBV7-2 to TRBJ2-1; D possibly corresponds to TRBD2 (5 bases). The V end was cut by 5 bases, the J end by 3 bases, with 14 bases between. The length of the CDR3 is 15 residues. Germline V gives CDR1 SGHTA, CDR2 FQGNSA. The CDR3 is CASSEEAMIYNEQFF. CDR3 nucleotide sequence: TGTGCCAGCAGCGAGGAGGCGATGATCTACAATGAGCAGTTCTTC.

V usage is TRBV6-2 or TRBV6-3 and J usage is TRBJ1-5; 11 nucleotides agree with TRBD1. CDR3 length: 16 amino acids. Germline CDR1 is MNHEY and CDR2 is SVGEGT. J was trimmed by 3 bases and V by 6 bases; bases with no gene match: 7. This CDR3 is CASRGGTGGSNQPQHF. The CDR3 nucleotides read TGTGCCAGCAGAGGAGGGACAGGGGGATCCAATCAGCCCCAGCATTTT.

This clonotype was detected many times. The rearrangement uses TRBV12-3 or TRBV12-4 and TRBJ1-2, with a tentative D call TRBD1 (5 bases). Trimming shortened V by 3 bases and J by 4 bases, and 15 bases separated the two germline ends. This CDR3 is 15 amino acids long. The CDR3 coding sequence is TGTGCCAGCAGTTTCGGGACTTCAAGGGCCTATGGCTACACCTTC. Protein product: CASSFGTSRAYGYTF.

The sample holds many counts of this clonotype. CDR3 residues: CAISPGGPPSTDTQYF. The CDR3 bases are TGTGCCATCAGCCCCGGGGGACCCCCTAGCACAGATACGCAGTATTTT. This chain joins TRBV10-3 and TRBJ2-3, with D maybe TRBD2 (6 bases). Germline loops: CDR1 ENHRY, CDR2 SYGVKD. The CDR3 consists of 16 residues. Deletions cut 6 bases from V and 0 bases from J, with 16 bases between.

This clonotype was picked up many times. This chain connects TRBV25-1 to TRBJ2-1; 14 bases are a match to TRBD2. The V gene's germline CDR1 is MGHDK and CDR2 SYGVNS. Trimming at V came to 5 bases and at J to 11 bases, leaving 11 bases not matched to a gene. CDR3 length equals 16 residues. In nucleotides, the CDR3 is TGTGCCAGCAGTTACGCCGGGACTAGCGGGAGTAGTCAGCAGTTCTTC. This encodes CASSYAGTSGSSQQFF.

This clonotype appeared many times. V and J are TRBV5-6 and TRBJ2-7, with 13 bases matching TRBD2. The CDR3 runs to 15 residues. CDR1 is SGHDT, CDR2 YYEEEE, per germline. The ends lost 4 bases at V and 7 bases at J; junction bases unmatched: 8. The CDR3 region has the DNA TGTGCCAGCAGCGCCCTAGGACTAGCGGGGGATGAGCAGTACTTC. As protein: CASSALGLAGDEQYF.

The chain recombines TRBV10-3 with TRBJ2-1, with 9 nucleotides matching TRBD2. V was pared by 4 bases and J by 9 bases, with 7 bases of the junction left unmatched. CDR1 and CDR2 (germline): ENHRY, SYGVKD. CDR3 size: 14 residues. The CDR3 is CAISGGGRVAEQFF. The DNA of the CDR3 is TGTGCCATCAGTGGGGGCGGGAGGGTTGCTGAGCAGTTCTTC.

This clonotype was counted between two and nine times. The rearrangement joins TRBV7-3 to TRBJ2-3; no definite D call. The V and J ends lost 1 base and 2 bases respectively, with 10 bases between them. CDR1 and CDR2 from the germline V gene are SGHTA and FQGTGA. The CDR3 covers 15 residues. The CDR3 bases are TGTGCCAGCAGCTTAAGGTCCAGGCCCACAGATACGCAGTATTTT. Translation: CASSLRSRPTDTQYF.

The chain links TRBV7-2 to TRBJ2-1; 9 bases match TRBD2. Germline CDR1 SGHTA, CDR2 FQGNSA. The CDR3 has 16 amino acids. The junction had 12 bases not matched to a gene; V was cut back by 4 bases and J by 8 bases. CDR3 sequence reads: CASSSSGDISLDEQFF. As DNA, the CDR3 is TGTGCCAGCAGCTCTAGCGGGGACATAAGTCTGGATGAGCAGTTCTTC. Full variable domain (missing parts from reference TRBV7-2 and TRBJ2-1): GAGVSQSPSNKVTEKGKDVELRCDPISGHTALYWYRQSLGQGLEFLIYFQGNSAPDKSGLPSDRFSAERTGGSVSTLTIQRTQQEDSAVYLCASSSSGDISLDEQFFGPGTRLTVL.